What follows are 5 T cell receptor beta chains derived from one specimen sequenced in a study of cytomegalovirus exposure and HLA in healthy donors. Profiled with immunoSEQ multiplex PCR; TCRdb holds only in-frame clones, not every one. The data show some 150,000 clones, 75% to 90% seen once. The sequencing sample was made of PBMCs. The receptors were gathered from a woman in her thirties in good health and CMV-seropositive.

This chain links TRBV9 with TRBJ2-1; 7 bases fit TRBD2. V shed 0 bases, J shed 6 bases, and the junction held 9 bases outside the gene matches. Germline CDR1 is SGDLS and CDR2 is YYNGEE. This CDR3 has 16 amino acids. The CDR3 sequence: CASSVVVGGPSNEQFF. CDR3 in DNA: TGTGCCAGCAGCGTAGTGGTGGGAGGGCCAAGCAATGAGCAGTTCTTC.

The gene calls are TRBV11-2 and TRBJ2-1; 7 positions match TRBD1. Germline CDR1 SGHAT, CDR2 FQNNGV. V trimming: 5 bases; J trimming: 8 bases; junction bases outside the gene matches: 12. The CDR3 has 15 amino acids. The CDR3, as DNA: TGTGCCAGCAGCCAACGGGGACAGCCCGCCTATGAGCAGTTCTTC. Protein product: CASSQRGQPAYEQFF.

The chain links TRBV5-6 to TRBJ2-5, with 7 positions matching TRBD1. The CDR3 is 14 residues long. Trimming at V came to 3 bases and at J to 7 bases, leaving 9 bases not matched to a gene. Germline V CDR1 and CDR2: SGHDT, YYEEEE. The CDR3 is CASSYRDRTSTQYF. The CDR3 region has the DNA TGTGCCAGCAGCTACCGGGACAGAACTTCGACCCAGTACTTC.

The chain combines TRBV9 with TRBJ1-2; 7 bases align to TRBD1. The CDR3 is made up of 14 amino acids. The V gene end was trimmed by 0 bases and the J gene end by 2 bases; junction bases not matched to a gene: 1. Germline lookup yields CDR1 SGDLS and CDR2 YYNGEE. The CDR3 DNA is TGTGCCAGCAGCGTAGGAGGGGGCAACTATGGCTACACCTTC. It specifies CASSVGGGNYGYTF.

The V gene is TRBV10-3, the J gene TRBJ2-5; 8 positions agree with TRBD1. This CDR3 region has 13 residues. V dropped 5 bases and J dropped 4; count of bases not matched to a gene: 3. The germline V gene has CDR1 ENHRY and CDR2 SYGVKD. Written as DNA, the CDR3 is TGTGCCATCAGTACAGGGGGTGGAGAGACCCAGTACTTC. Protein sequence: CAISTGGGETQYF.